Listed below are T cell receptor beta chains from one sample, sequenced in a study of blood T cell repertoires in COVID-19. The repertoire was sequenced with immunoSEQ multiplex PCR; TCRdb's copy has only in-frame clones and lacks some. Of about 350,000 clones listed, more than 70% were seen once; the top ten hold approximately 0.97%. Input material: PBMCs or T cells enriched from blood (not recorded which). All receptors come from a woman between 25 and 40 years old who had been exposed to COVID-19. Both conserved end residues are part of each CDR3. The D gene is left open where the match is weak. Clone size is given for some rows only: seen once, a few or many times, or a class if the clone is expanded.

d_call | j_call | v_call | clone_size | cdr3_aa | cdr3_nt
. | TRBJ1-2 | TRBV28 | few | CASGSGSFGYTF | TGTGCCAGCGGTTCAGGGTCTTTTGGCTACACCTTC
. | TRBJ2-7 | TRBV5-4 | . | CASSADGSPMNEQYF | TGTGCCAGCAGCGCGGACGGGAGTCCCATGAACGAGCAGTACTTC
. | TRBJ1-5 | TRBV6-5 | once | CASSIAGSVGQPQHF | TGTGCCAGCAGCATCGCCGGGAGTGTGGGTCAGCCCCAGCATTTT
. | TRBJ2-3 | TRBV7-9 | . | CASSLGVLDSYTDTQYF | TGTGCCAGCAGCTTAGGAGTCTTAGACAGTTACACAGATACGCAGTATTTT
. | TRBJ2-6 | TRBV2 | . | CASSRGARSSGANVLTF | TGTGCCAGCAGCCGCGGGGCCAGAAGCTCTGGGGCCAACGTCCTGACTTTC
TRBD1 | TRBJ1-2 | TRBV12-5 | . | CASGLVRVPMTGVRDGYTF | TGTGCTAGTGGTTTGGTGAGGGTACCTATGACAGGGGTACGAGATGGCTACACCTTC
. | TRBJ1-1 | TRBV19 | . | CASRGGTLFFF | TGTGCCAGTAGAGGAGGGACCCTGTTTTTCTTT
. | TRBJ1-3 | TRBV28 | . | CASRNSGGNTIYF | TGTGCCAGCAGAAACAGTGGTGGAAACACCATATATTTT
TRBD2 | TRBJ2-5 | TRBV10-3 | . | CASKAGLDQETQYF | TGTGCCTCCAAAGCGGGGTTGGACCAAGAGACCCAGTACTTC
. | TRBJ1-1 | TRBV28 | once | CASIPSSRGGEAFF | TGTGCCAGCATTCCCAGCAGCAGAGGTGGTGAAGCTTTCTTT
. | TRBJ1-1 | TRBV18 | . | CASSPIEGTEAFF | TGTGCCAGCTCACCAATTGAGGGCACTGAAGCTTTCTTT
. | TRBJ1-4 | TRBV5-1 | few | CASSLQTGGNEKLFF | TGCGCCAGCAGCTTGCAGACAGGTGGGAATGAAAAACTGTTTTTT
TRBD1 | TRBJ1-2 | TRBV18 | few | CASSPVTGTGGASSYGYTF | TGTGCCAGCTCACCGGTGACCGGGACAGGGGGCGCATCGTCCTATGGCTACACCTTC
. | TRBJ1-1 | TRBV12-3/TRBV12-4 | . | CASSLSVNTEAFF | TGTGCCAGCAGTTTATCAGTGAACACTGAAGCTTTCTTT
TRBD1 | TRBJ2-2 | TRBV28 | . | CASSSLQGGTGELFF | TGTGCCAGCAGCTCCTTACAGGGGGGCACCGGGGAGCTGTTTTTT
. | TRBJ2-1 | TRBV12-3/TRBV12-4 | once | CASSLRENEQFF | TGTGCCAGCAGTTTACGGGAAAATGAGCAGTTCTTC
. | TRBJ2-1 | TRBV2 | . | CASSGGWSSYNEQFF | TGTGCCAGCAGTGGTGGATGGAGCTCCTACAATGAGCAGTTCTTC
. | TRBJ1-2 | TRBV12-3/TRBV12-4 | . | CASISGVDYGYTF | TGTGCCAGCATCAGCGGGGTCGACTATGGCTACACCTTC
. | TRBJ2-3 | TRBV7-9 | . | CASSLGVQGRTDTQYF | TGTGCCAGCAGCTTAGGGGTCCAGGGAAGAACAGATACGCAGTATTTT
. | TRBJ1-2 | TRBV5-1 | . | CASSSRGDAGQGYTF | TGCGCCAGCAGCAGCAGGGGAGACGCAGGGCAGGGCTACACCTTC
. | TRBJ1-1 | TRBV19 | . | CASRSTGDTEAFF | TGTGCCAGTAGATCCACAGGAGATACTGAAGCTTTCTTT
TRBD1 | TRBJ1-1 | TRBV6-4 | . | CASSDRQGTEAFF | TGTGCCAGCAGTGACCGACAGGGAACTGAAGCTTTCTTT
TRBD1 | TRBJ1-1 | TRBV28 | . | CASQVGQGGGNTEAFF | TGTGCCAGCCAGGTGGGACAGGGAGGGGGCAACACTGAAGCTTTCTTT
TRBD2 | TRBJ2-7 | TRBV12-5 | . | CASGTTSGSSSYEQYF | TGTGCTAGTGGAACGACTAGCGGGAGTTCTTCCTACGAGCAGTACTTC
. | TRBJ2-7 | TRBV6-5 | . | CASMEPTAYEQYF | TGTGCCAGCATGGAGCCGACAGCTTACGAGCAGTACTTC
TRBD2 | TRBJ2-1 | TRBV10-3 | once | CATAGVEQFF | TGTGCCACCGCGGGAGTTGAGCAGTTCTTC
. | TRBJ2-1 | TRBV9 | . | CASSVSSSYNEQFF | TGTGCCAGCAGCGTCTCGAGCTCCTACAATGAGCAGTTCTTC
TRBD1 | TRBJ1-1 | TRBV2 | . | CASRDIGTGALNTEAFF | TGTGCCAGCAGAGATATCGGGACAGGGGCCTTGAACACTGAAGCTTTCTTT
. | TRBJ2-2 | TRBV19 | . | CATNGGPGELFF | TGTGCCACCAACGGGGGGCCGGGGGAGCTGTTTTTT
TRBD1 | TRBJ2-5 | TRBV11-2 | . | CASSLYPGQGRETQYF | TGTGCCAGCAGCTTATACCCGGGACAGGGCCGGGAGACCCAGTACTTC
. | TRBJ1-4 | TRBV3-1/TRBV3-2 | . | CASSQSAGGNEKLFF | TGTGCCAGCAGCCAATCGGCGGGCGGGAATGAAAAACTGTTTTTT
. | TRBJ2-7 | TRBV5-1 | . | CASSLGGFGYEQYF | TGCGCCAGCAGCTTGGGAGGGTTTGGATACGAGCAGTACTTC
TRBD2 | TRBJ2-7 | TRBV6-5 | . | CASSNGGGIHEQYF | TGTGCCAGCAGTAACGGGGGAGGGATCCACGAGCAGTACTTC
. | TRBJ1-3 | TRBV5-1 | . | CASSLVAGNTIYF | TGCGCCAGCAGCTTAGTAGCTGGAAACACCATATATTTT
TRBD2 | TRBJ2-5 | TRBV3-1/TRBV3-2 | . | CASSLYGLAGPLQETQYF | TGTGCCAGCAGCCTTTATGGACTAGCGGGACCCCTCCAAGAGACCCAGTACTTC
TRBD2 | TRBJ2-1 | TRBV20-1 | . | CSASTSGAYNEQFF | TGCAGTGCTAGTACTAGCGGGGCCTACAATGAGCAGTTCTTC
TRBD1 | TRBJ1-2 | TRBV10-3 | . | CAISEAKLGGQVRYTF | TGTGCCATCAGTGAGGCGAAGCTGGGAGGACAGGTGCGCTACACCTTC
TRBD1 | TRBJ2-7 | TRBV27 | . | CASSWDRDSYEQYF | TGTGCCAGCAGTTGGGACAGGGACTCCTACGAGCAGTACTTC
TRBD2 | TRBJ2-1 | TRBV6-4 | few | CASSTGTSGYNEQFF | TGTGCCAGCAGTACCGGTACTAGCGGTTACAATGAGCAGTTCTTC
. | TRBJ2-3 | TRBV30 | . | CAWSLTDTQYF | TGTGCCTGGAGCCTCACAGATACGCAGTATTTT
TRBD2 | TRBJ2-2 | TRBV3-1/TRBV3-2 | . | CASTPLAGANTGELFF | TGTGCCAGCACCCCTTTGGCGGGAGCGAACACCGGGGAGCTGTTTTTT
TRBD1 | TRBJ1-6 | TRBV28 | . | CASSSPPGQDNSPLHF | TGTGCCAGCAGTTCCCCTCCGGGACAGGACAATTCACCCCTCCACTTT
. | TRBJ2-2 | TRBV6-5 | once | CASSYSAQVDTGELFF | TGTGCCAGCAGTTACTCAGCCCAAGTCGACACCGGGGAGCTGTTTTTT
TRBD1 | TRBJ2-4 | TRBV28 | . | CASSRPGQGENIQYF | TGTGCCAGCAGTCGACCGGGACAGGGCGAAAACATTCAGTACTTC